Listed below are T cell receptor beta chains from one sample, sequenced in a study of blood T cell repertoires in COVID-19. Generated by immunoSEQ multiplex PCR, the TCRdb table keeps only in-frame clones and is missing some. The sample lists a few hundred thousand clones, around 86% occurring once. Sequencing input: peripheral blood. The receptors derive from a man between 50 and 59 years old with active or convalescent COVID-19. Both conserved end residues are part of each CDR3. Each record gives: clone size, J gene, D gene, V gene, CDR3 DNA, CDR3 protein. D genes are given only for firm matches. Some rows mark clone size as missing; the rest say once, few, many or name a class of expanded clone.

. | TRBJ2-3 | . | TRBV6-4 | TGTGCCAGCAGTCCAGGACTGTCCACAGATACGCAGTATTTT | CASSPGLSTDTQYF
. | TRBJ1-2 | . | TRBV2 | TGTGCCAGCAGTGGACCAGGGGTGGCCTATGGCTACACCTTC | CASSGPGVAYGYTF
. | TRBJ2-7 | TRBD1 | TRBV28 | TGTGCCAGCAGTCCACTTGGGACAGGGGCCTACGAGCAGTACTTC | CASSPLGTGAYEQYF
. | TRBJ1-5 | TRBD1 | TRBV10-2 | TGCGCCAGCAGTGGGGGTTTAGGGGGCTTTCAGCCCCAGCATTTT | CASSGGLGGFQPQHF
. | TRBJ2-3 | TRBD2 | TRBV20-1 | TGCAGTGCTATGAGCGGGAGCACGCAGTATTTT | CSAMSGSTQYF
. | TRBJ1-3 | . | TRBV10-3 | TGTGCCATCGGGCGGGACTCTGGAAACACCATATATTTT | CAIGRDSGNTIYF
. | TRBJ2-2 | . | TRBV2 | TGTGCCAGCAGCCCCGGGACACCCACGGTCACCGGGGAGCTGTTTTTT | CASSPGTPTVTGELFF
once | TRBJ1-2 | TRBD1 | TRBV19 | TGTGCCAGTATCAAGACAGGGAATGGCTACACCTTC | CASIKTGNGYTF
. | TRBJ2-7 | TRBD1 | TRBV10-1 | TGCGCCAGCAGCGAGCGGACAGGGGATTCCTACGAGCAGTACTTC | CASSERTGDSYEQYF
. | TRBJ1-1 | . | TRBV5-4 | TGTGCCAGCAGCTTGGGGATGGGGACACAAGGTCAGAACACTGAAGCTTTCTTT | CASSLGMGTQGQNTEAFF
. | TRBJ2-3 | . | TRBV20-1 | TGCAGTGCTAGCCGCGCAGATACGCAGTATTTT | CSASRADTQYF
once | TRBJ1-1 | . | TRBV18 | TGTGCCAGCTCACCAGAGGGATTCGTGGACACTGAAGCTTTCTTT | CASSPEGFVDTEAFF
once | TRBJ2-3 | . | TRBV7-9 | TGTGCCAGCAGCTTAGGACAACCCACAGATACGCAGTATTTT | CASSLGQPTDTQYF
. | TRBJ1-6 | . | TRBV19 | TGTGCCAGTAGTCGCCGGGAGAATAATTCACCCCTCCACTTT | CASSRRENNSPLHF
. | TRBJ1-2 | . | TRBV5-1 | TGCGCCAGCAGCTTTTCGGGGAGTGTGGGGTATGGCTACACCTTC | CASSFSGSVGYGYTF
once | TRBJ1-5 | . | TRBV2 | TGTGCCAGCAGTCCGGACAGCTACAATCAGCCCCAGCATTTT | CASSPDSYNQPQHF
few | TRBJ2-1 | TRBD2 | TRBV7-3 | TGTGCCAGCAGCTTTCTAGCGGGAGGAATCAATGAGCAGTTCTTC | CASSFLAGGINEQFF
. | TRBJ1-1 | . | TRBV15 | TGTGCCATTTCGAGGCAAGTGAACACTGAAGCTTTCTTT | CAISRQVNTEAFF
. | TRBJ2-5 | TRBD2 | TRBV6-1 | TGTGCCAGCAGTGAAGTAGGACTAGCGGGAGGGTGGCAAGAGACCCAGTACTTC | CASSEVGLAGGWQETQYF
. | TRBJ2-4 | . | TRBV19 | TGTGCCAGTAGTATTAATGGAGGGTCAGCCGCCAAAAACATTCAGTACTTC | CASSINGGSAAKNIQYF
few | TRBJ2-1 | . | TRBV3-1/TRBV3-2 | TGTGCCAGCAGCCAAGACCTTAACAATGAGCAGTTCTTC | CASSQDLNNEQFF
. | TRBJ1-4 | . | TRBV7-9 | TGTGCCAGCAGCTTATGGGCGGAGGGGAGGCAGAAACTGTTTTTT | CASSLWAEGRQKLFF
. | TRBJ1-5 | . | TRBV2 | TGTGCCAGCAGTGACCCCGGGGATAGCAATCAGCCCCAGCATTTT | CASSDPGDSNQPQHF
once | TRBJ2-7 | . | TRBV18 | TGTGCCAGCTCTCCCCCGGGACTTCACTACGAGCAGTACTTC | CASSPPGLHYEQYF
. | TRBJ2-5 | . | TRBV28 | TGTGCCGTTGGACGGGGTGATCAAGAGACCCAGTACTTC | CAVGRGDQETQYF
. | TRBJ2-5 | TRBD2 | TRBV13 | TGTGCCAGCAGCTTACTAGCGGGGGAAGAGACCCAGTACTTC | CASSLLAGEETQYF
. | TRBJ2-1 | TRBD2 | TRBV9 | TGTGCCAGCAGCCAAAGCGGGAGCTCCTACAATGAGCAGTTCTTC | CASSQSGSSYNEQFF
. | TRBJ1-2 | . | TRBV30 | TGTGCCTGGAGTAAAAAACCACTGGCAGGGGTATATGGCTACACCTTC | CAWSKKPLAGVYGYTF
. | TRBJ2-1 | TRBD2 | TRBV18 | TGTGCCAGCTCACCGACCTCTAGCGGGGCTAACAATGAGCAGTTCTTC | CASSPTSSGANNEQFF
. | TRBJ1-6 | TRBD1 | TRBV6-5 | TGTGCCAGCAGTAGAGGGGGCCAATATAATTCACCCCTCCACTTT | CASSRGGQYNSPLHF
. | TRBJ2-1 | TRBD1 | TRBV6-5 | TGTGCCAGCAGGCTGACAGGGGCCTACAATGAGCAGTTCTTC | CASRLTGAYNEQFF
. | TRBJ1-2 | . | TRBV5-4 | TGTGCCAGCAGCTTGGTGAGGGTATTAGAGAGTGGCTACACCTTC | CASSLVRVLESGYTF
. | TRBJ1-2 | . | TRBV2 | TGTGCCGGAGGCCGGCAGGGGCAATATGGCTACACCTTC | CAGGRQGQYGYTF
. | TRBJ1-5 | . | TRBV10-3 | TGTGCCATCAGTGATGCCAGTCAGCCCCAGCATTTT | CAISDASQPQHF
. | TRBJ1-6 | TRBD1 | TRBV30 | TGTGCCTGGAGTTTCGGACAGGGTTTCGACTCACCCCTCCACTTT | CAWSFGQGFDSPLHF
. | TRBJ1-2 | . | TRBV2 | TGTGCCAGCAGGGGAGGAGGCTATGGCTACACCTTC | CASRGGGYGYTF
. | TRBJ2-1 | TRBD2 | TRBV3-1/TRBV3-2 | TGTGCCAGCAGCCACCGCGAAATAAGGACTAGCGGCAATGAGCAGTTCTTC | CASSHREIRTSGNEQFF
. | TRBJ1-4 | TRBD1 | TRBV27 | TGTGCCAGCAAAACCTGGGGACAGGGGAATGAAAAACTGTTTTTT | CASKTWGQGNEKLFF
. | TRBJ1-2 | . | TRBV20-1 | TGCAGTGCTAGTGCAGAAATTAACTATGGCTACACCTTC | CSASAEINYGYTF
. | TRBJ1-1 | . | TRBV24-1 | TGTGCCACCAGTGATTCCCCAGGAACTGAAGCTTTCTTT | CATSDSPGTEAFF
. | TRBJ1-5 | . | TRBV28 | TGTGCCAGCAGTTCGGCCAGGGGACCCCAGCATTTT | CASSSARGPQHF
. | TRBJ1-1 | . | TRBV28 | TGTGCCAGCACCACTGTTCCCACTGAAGCTTTCTTT | CASTTVPTEAFF
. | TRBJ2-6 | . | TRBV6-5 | TGTGCCACGAGCTTCTCTGGGGCCAACGTCCTGACTTTC | CATSFSGANVLTF
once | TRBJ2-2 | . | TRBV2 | TGTGCCAGCCGTGGACAGTCATCTAACACCGGGGAGCTGTTTTTT | CASRGQSSNTGELFF